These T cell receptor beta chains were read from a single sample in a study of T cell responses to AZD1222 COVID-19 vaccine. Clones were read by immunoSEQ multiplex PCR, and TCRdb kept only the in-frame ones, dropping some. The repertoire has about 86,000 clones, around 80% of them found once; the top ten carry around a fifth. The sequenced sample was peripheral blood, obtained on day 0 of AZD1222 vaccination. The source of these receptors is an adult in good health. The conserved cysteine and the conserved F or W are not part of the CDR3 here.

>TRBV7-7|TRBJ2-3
ASSRDRGDTQY
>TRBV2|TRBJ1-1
ASSGQGDSYTEAF
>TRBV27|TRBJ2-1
ASRPWGREDNEQF
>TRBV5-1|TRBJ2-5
ASSFLAGETQY
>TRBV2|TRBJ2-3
ASSEGKWVGDTQY
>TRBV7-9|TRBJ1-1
ASSNWDRVRTEAF
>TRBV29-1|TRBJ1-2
SVGGQGWGYT
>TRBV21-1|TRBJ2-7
ASSKQRDCEQY
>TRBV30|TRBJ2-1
ACRYYLSGLNEQF
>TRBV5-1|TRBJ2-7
ASSLIGYEQY
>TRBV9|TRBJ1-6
ASSDGNSPLH
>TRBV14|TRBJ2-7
ASSQTGLAVYEQY
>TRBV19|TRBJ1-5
ASSAQGNQPQH
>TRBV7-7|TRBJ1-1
ASSLDRNTEAF
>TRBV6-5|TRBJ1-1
ASSYSGQVDTEAF
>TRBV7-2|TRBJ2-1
ASSLISGSSYNEQF
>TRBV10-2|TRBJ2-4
ASSASDPADIQY
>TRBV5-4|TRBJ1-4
ASSWTGARPEKLF
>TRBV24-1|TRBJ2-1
ATSAPPGTTHEQF
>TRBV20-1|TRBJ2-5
SASFGHQETQY
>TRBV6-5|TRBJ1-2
ASRSTGQRPYGYT
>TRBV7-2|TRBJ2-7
ASSSYLAGEQY
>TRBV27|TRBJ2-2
ASSLLGGGELF
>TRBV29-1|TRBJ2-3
SVEGQGTDTQY
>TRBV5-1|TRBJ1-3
ASRPDASISGNTIY
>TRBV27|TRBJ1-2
ASSPRGTNYGYT
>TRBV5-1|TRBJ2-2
ASSYLAGENTGELF
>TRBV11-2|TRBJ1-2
ASSLVRYGYT
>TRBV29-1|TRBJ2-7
SARDSNYEQY
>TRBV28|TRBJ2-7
ASSSLYSYEQY
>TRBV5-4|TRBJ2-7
ASSYKLAGENQY
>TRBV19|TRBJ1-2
ASSRAGTEDGYT
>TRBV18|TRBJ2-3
ASSQYRWVTDTQY
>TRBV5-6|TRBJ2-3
ASSSLAGGDTQY
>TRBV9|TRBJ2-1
ASSVTGESEQF
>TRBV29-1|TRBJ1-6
SVGDRDSPLH
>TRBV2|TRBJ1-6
ASSVRGLPNSPLH
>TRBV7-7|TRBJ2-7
ASNRITGYEQY
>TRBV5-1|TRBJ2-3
ASSLYGGSADTQY
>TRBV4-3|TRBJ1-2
ASSQGQEASGYT
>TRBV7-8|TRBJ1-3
ASSPILGVSSGNTIY
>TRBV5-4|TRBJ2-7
ASSLVGDRYEQY
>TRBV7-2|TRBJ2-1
ASSSYVSGNEQF
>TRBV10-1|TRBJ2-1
ASSDHTTGYNEQF
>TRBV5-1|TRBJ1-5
ASSLSGTLNQPQH
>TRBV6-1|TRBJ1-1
ASTKDTVGAF
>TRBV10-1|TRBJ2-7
ATTNYEQY
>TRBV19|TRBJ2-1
ASSRDGVPEQF
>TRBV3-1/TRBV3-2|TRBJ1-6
ASSQVGGFASPLH
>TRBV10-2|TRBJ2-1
ASSDYGGSYNEQF
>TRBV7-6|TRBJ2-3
ASSLAAWRGSTDTQY
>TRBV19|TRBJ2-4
ASAALRQGRDIQY
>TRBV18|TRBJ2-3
ASSPTRQSTDTQY